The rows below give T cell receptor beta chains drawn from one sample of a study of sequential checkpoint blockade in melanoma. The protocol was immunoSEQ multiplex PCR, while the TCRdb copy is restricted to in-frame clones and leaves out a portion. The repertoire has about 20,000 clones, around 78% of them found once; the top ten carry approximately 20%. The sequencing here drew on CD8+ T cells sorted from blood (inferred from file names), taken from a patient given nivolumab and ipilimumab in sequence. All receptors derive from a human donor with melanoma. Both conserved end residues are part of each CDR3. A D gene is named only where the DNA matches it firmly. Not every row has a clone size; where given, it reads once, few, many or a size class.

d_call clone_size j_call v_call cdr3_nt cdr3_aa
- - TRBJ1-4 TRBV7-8 TGTGCCAGCAGCCGAGGGTCTGGGGAAAAACTGTTTTTT CASSRGSGEKLFF
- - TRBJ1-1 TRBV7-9 TGTGCCAGCATCCTCCCTGGGAGAAACACTGAAGCTTTCTTT CASILPGRNTEAFF
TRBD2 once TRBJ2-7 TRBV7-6 TGTGCCAGCAGCTTAGATAGCGGGAGGGCCTTATACGAGCAGTACTTC CASSLDSGRALYEQYF
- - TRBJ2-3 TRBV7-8 TGTGCCAGCAGCCGGGCCCAAGACTACACAGATACGCAGTATTTT CASSRAQDYTDTQYF
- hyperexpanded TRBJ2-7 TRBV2 TGTGCCAGCATGCGGGACAGTTTAGCTTACGAGCAGTACTTC CASMRDSLAYEQYF
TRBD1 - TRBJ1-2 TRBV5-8 TGTGCCAGCAGGTCATCCCCCGGACAGGGGGACTTTGATGGCTACACCTTC CASRSSPGQGDFDGYTF
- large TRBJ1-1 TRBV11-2 TGTGCCAGCAGCTTATATTTGAACACTGAAGCTTTCTTT CASSLYLNTEAFF
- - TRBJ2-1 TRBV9 TGTGCCAGCAGCGTAGTGGCTGGCCCTAATGAGCAGTTCTTC CASSVVAGPNEQFF
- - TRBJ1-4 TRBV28 TGTGCCAGCAGTGAAACCGGGGATGAAAAACTGTTTTTT CASSETGDEKLFF
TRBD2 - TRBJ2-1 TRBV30 TGTGCCTGGTCCCCGGGGGGGACGGGGGATGAGCAGTTCTTC CAWSPGGTGDEQFF
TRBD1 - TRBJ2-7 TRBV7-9 TGTGCCAGTGAGACAGGGTGGGACGAGCAGTACTTC CASETGWDEQYF
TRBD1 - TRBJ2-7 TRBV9 TGTGCCAGCAGCGTAGGGGACAGTCGCTCCTACGAGCAGTACTTC CASSVGDSRSYEQYF
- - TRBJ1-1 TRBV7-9 TGTGCCAGCAGCGGTCGGGGAACTGAAGCTTTCTTT CASSGRGTEAFF
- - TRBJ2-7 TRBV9 TGTGCCAGCAGCGTAGGTACAGCATCCGAGCAGTACTTC CASSVGTASEQYF
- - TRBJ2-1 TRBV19 TGTGCCAGCAGGGCCCCCTCCTACAATGAGCAGTTCTTC CASRAPSYNEQFF
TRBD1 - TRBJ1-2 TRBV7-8 TGTGCCAGCAGCCAAACCTGGACAGGAGCTAACTATGGCTACACCTTC CASSQTWTGANYGYTF
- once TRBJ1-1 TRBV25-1 TGTGCCAGCAGTGAAGGGGCACTCGAAGCTTTCTTT CASSEGALEAFF